The table lists the clone carrying this T cell receptor beta chain with a count of one. Its matching antigen is unknown. The sample comes from a study of post-analysis software for immune sequencing data. Unique molecular identifiers featured in each of the TCR beta cDNA libraries. T cells, about 0.85 to 11 million of them, yielded roughly 0.5 million cDNA molecules. TCRdb re-derived calls from the PCR reads in MiXCR, one entry per CDR3 protein. Of hundreds of thousands of distinct CDR3 sequences in the sample, 25% to 30% were seen once. Germline loops: CDR1 SQVTM, CDR2 ANQGSEA. This CDR3 comprises 10 residues. The V gene lost 3 bases and the J gene lost 12 bases, with 11 bases spanning the gap. The study's findings and limits: There was significantly lower normalized Chao1 diversity in multiple sclerosis patients than in controls. Those samples that were prepared in the same batch co-clustered strongly by F measure. Five or six TRBV segments appeared more often in patients than in controls, and TRBV5-6, TRBV5-1 and TRBV20-1 were among these.

V usage is TRBV29-1 and J usage is TRBJ1-2, with D hard to call. The sequenced sample consisted of blood. This TCR was sampled from a girl aged 10-17 years with multiple sclerosis. The CDR3 region has the DNA TGCAGCGTTGATGGTATGATGGACACCTTC. Protein sequence: CSVDGMMDTF.